This TCR beta chain was obtained from a study of cytomegalovirus exposure and HLA in healthy donors. Study results and caveats: A list of around 160 TCR beta chains associated with cytomegalovirus was given.

About this clone itself: What it binds is not known.

PCR was performed using 60 Vbeta and 13 Jbeta primers. Libraries were prepared by immunoSEQ multiplex PCR; TCRdb keeps only in-frame clonotypes and omits some of them. The table records 180,000 or so clones, approximately 85% of them present only once. CDR3 length: 15 residues. CDR1 is SGHDT, CDR2 YYEEEE, per germline. The V gene end was trimmed by 0 bases and the J gene end by 1 base; junction bases not matched to a gene: 4. Donors were nominally healthy when sampled, though unrecorded immune exposures were likely. The specimen sequenced was PBMCs. This receptor was taken from a young man in good health and CMV-seropositive. The rearrangement links TRBV5-6 to TRBJ2-7; 7 bases are a match to TRBD2. The CDR3 coding sequence is TGTGCCAGCAGCTTGGGGCTAGCGGTTTCCTACGAGCAGTACTTC. Translated, it gives CASSLGLAVSYEQYF.